This T cell receptor beta chain was documented in a study of T cells in Graves' hyperthyroidism and ophthalmopathy. Amplification targeted TCR beta CDR3 regions from RNA transcripts. Primed by the HTBI set, a first-round RT-PCR was run on the TCR CDR3. Each CDR3 protein is one row after TCRdb ran MiXCR on the multiplex PCR reads. The data hold more than 450,000 distinct CDR3 sequences, with 15% to 20% observed a single time. Researchers barred patients who had uncontrolled infection, other autoimmune disease, pregnancy or lactation. This clonotype was observed a handful of times. This clonotype was sampled from a man aged 35 to 55 with Graves' ophthalmopathy. Material: blood.

CDR3 loop: CASSRARSTYEQYF. The CDR3 DNA is TGCGCCAGCAGTCGTGCCAGGTCCACCTACGAGCAGTACTTC. The V gene is TRBV4-3, the J gene TRBJ2-7; D is unclear. Germline V gene sequence: CDR1 LGHNA, CDR2 YSLEER. The V gene lost 6 bases and the J gene lost 2 bases, with 14 bases spanning the gap. The CDR3 extends over 14 amino acids.